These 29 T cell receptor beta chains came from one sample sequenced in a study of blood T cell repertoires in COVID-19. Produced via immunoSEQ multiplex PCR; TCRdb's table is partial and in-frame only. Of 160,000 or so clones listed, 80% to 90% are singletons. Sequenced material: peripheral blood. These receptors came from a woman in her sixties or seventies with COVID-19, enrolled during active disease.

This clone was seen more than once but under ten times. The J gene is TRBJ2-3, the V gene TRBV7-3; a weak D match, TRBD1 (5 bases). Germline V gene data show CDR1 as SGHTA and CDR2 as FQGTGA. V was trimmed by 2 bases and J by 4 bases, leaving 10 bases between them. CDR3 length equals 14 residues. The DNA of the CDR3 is TGTGCCAGCAGCTTACAGGGCGGCCCAGATACGCAGTATTTT. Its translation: CASSLQGGPDTQYF.

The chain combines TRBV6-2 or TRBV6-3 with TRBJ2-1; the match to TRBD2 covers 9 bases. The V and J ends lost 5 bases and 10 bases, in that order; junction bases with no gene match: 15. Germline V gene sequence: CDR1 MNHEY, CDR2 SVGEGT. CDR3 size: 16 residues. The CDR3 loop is CASSPWGSGGLHEQFF. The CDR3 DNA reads TGTGCCAGCAGTCCCTGGGGTAGCGGGGGATTACACGAGCAGTTCTTC.

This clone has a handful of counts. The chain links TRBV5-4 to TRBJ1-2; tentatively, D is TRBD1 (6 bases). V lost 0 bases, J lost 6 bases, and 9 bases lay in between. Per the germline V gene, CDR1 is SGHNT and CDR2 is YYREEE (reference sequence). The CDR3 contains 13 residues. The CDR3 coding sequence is TGTGCCAGCAGCTTGGTGTCAGGGGATGGCTACACCTTC. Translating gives CASSLVSGDGYTF.

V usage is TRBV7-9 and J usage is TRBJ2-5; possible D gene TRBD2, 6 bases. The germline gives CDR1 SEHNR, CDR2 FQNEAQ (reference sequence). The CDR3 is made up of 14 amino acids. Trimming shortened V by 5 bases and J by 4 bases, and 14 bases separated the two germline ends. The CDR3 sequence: CASSLTLGGETQYF. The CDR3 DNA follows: TGTGCCAGCAGCCTAACCCTGGGGGGAGAGACCCAGTACTTC.

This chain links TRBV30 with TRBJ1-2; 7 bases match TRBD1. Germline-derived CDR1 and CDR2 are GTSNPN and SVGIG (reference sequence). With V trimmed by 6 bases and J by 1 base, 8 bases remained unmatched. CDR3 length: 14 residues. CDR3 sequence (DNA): TGTGCCTGCTATCCCCGGGACAGTAACTATGGCTACACCTTC. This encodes CACYPRDSNYGYTF.

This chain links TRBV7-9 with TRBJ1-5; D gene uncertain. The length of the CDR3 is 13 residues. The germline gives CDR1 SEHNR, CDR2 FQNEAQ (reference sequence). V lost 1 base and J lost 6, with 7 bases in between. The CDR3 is CASSLGETQPQHF. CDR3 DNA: TGTGCCAGCAGCTTAGGGGAGACTCAGCCCCAGCATTTT.

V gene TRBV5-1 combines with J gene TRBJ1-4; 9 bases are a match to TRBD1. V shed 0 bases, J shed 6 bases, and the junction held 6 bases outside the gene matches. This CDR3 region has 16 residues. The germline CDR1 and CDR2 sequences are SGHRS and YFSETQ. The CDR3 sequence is CASSLVGTGRDEKLFF. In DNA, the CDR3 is TGCGCCAGCAGCTTGGTCGGGACAGGGAGGGATGAAAAACTGTTTTTT. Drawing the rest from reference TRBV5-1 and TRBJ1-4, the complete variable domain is KAGVTQTPRYLIKTRGQQVTLSCSPISGHRSVSWYQQTPGQGLQFLFEYFSETQRNKGNFPGRFSGRQFSNSRSEMNVSTLELGDSALYLCASSLVGTGRDEKLFFGSGTQLSVL.

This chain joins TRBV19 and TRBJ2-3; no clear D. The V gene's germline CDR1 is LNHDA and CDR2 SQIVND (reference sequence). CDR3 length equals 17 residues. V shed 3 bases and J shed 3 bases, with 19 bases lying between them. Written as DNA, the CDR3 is TGTGCCAGTAGTATTGTGTCTACCGTTTCCCATACAGATACGCAGTATTTT. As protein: CASSIVSTVSHTDTQYF. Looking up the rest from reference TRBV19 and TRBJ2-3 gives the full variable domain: DGGITQSPKYLFRKEGQNVTLSCEQNLNHDAMYWYRQDPGQGLRLIYYSQIVNDFQKGDIAEGYSVSREKKESFPLTVTSAQKNPTAFYLCASSIVSTVSHTDTQYFGPGTRLTVL.

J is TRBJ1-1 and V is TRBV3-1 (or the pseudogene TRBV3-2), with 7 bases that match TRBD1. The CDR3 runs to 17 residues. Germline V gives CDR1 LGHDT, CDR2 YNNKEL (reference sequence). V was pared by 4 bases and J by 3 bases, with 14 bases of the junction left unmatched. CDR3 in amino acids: CASSLRGGQTVYTEAFF. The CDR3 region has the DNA TGTGCCAGCAGCCTAAGAGGGGGACAGACAGTGTACACTGAAGCTTTCTTT.

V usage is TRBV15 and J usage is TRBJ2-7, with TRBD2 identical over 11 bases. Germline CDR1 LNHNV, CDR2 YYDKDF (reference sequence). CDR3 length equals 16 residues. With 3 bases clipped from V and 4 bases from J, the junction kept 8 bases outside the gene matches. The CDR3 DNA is TGTGCCACCAGCAGGGAGTACGGGACTAGCGGTTACGAGCAGTACTTC. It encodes CATSREYGTSGYEQYF.

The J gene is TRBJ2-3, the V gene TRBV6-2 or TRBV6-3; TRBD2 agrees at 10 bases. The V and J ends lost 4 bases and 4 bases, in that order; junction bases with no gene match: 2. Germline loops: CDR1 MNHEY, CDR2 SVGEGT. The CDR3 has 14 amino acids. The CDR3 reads CASSFGLAADTQYF. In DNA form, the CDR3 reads TGTGCCAGCAGTTTTGGACTAGCGGCAGATACGCAGTATTTT.

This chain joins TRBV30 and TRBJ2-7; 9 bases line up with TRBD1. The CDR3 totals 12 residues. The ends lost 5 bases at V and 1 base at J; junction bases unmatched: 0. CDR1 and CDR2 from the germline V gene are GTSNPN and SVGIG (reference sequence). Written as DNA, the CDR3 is TGTGCCTGGGGACAGGGGTCCTACGAGCAGTACTTC. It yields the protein CAWGQGSYEQYF. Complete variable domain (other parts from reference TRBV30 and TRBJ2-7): SQTIHQWPATLVQPVGSPLSLECTVEGTSNPNLYWYRQAAGRGLQLLFYSVGIGQISSEVPQNLSASRPQDRQFILSSKKLLLSDSGFYLCAWGQGSYEQYFGPGTRLTVT.

DNA for the CDR3: TGTGCCAGTAGTGGCCAAAGGACAGGTCTTTTGCAGCCCCAGCATTTT. Amino acid sequence: CASSGQRTGLLQPQHF. J is TRBJ1-5 and V is TRBV19; 7 bases are shared with TRBD1. CDR3 length: 16 residues. CDR1 LNHDA and CDR2 SQIVND come from the germline V gene (reference sequence). The J segment lost 7 bases and the V segment lost 5 bases, leaving 14 bases of the junction unmatched.

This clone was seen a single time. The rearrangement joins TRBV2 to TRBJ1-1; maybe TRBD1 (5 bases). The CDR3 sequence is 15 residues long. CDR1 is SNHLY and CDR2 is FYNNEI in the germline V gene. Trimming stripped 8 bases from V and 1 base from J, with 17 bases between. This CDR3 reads CASAGHGGTNTEAFF. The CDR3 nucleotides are TGTGCCAGCGCCGGCCACGGGGGTACGAACACTGAAGCTTTCTTT.

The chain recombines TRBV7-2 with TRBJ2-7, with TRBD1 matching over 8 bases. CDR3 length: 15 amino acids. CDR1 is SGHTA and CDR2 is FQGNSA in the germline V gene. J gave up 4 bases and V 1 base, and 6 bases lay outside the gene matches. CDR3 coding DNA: TGTGCCAGCAGCTTAGAGGGACAGGACGGGTACGAGCAGTACTTC. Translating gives CASSLEGQDGYEQYF.

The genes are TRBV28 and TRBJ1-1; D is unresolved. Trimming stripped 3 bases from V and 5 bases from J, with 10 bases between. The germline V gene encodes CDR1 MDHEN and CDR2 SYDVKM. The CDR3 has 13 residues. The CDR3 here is CASSLYDGTEAFF. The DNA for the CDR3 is TGTGCCAGCAGTTTGTACGACGGGACTGAAGCTTTCTTT.

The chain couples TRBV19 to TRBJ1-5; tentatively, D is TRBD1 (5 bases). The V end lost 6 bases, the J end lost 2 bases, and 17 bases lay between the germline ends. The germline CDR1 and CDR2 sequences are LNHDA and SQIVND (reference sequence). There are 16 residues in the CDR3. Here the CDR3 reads CASRALFRVGNQPQHF. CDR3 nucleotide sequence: TGTGCCAGTAGAGCCTTGTTCAGGGTTGGCAATCAGCCCCAGCATTTT. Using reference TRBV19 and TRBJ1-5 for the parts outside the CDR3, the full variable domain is DGGITQSPKYLFRKEGQNVTLSCEQNLNHDAMYWYRQDPGQGLRLIYYSQIVNDFQKGDIAEGYSVSREKKESFPLTVTSAQKNPTAFYLCASRALFRVGNQPQHFGDGTRLSIL.

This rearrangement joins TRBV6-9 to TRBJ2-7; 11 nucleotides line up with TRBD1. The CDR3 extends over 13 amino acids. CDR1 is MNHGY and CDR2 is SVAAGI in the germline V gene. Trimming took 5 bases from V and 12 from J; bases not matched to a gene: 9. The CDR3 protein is CASSRDRGYHRYF. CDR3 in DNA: TGTGCCAGCAGTCGGGACAGGGGGTATCACCGGTACTTC.

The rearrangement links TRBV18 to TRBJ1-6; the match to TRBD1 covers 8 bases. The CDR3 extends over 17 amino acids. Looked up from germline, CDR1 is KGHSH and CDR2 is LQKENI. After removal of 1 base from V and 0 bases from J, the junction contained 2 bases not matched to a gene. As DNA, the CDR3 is TGTGCCAGCTCACCACGGACAGGGAGCTCCTATAATTCACCCCTCCACTTT. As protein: CASSPRTGSSYNSPLHF.

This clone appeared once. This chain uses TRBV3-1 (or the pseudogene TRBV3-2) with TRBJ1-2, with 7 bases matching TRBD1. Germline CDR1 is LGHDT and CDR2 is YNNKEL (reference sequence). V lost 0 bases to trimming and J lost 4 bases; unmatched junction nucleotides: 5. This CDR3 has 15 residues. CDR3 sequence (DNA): TGTGCCAGCAGCCAAGATGGGGGACAGATCTATGGCTACACCTTC. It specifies CASSQDGGQIYGYTF.

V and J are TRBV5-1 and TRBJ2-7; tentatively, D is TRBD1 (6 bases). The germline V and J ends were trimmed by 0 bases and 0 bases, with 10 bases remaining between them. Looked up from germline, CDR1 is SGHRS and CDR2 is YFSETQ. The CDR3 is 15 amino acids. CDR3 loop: CASSLAQGFSYEQYF. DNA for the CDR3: TGCGCCAGCAGCTTGGCACAGGGCTTCTCCTACGAGCAGTACTTC. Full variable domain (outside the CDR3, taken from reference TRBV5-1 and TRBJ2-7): KAGVTQTPRYLIKTRGQQVTLSCSPISGHRSVSWYQQTPGQGLQFLFEYFSETQRNKGNFPGRFSGRQFSNSRSEMNVSTLELGDSALYLCASSLAQGFSYEQYFGPGTRLTVT.

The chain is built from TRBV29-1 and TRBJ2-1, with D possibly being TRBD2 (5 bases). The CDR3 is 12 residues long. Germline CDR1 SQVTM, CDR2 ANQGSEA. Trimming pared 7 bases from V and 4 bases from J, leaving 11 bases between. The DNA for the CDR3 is TGCAGCGGCGGGCGGGTTTACAATGAGCAGTTCTTC. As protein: CSGGRVYNEQFF.

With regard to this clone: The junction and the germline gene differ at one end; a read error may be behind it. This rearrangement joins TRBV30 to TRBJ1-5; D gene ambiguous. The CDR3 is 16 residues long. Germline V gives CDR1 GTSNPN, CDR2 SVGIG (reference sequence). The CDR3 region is CAWSPPFGGSYQPQHF. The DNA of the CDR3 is TGTGCCTGGAGTCCCCCATTCGGCGGTAGCTATCAGCCCCAGCATTTT.

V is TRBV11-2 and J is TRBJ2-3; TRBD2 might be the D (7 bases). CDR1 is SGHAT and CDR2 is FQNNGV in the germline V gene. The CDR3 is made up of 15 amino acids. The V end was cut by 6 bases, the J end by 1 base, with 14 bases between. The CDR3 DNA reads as TGTGCCAGCAGGTTCCGGGGGGCCGGCACAGATACGCAGTATTTT. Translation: CASRFRGAGTDTQYF.

The CDR3 loop is CASTKGGDTQYF. The CDR3 nucleotides are TGTGCCAGCACTAAGGGCGGGGATACGCAGTATTTT. The chain carries TRBV2 and TRBJ2-3, with D possibly being TRBD2 (5 bases). This CDR3 is built from 12 residues. Trimming took off 7 bases at V and 6 bases at J, with 11 bases between the two ends. The V gene's germline CDR1 is SNHLY and CDR2 FYNNEI. Drawing the rest from reference TRBV2 and TRBJ2-3, the complete variable domain is EPEVTQTPSHQVTQMGQEVILRCVPISNHLYFYWYRQILGQKVEFLVSFYNNEISEKSEIFDDQFSVERPDGSNFTLKIRSTKLEDSAMYFCASTKGGDTQYFGPGTRLTVL.

Here the CDR3 DNA reads TGTGCCAGTTCTTCCCGTACAGGGCCTGGGGGCAATCAGCCCCAGCATTTT. Its protein product is CASSSRTGPGGNQPQHF. The J gene is TRBJ1-5, the V gene TRBV19; the D gene is possibly TRBD1 (6 bases). The CDR3 is made up of 17 amino acids. Trimming stripped 8 bases from V and 2 bases from J, with 22 bases between. Germline V lookup: CDR1 LNHDA, CDR2 SQIVND (reference sequence).

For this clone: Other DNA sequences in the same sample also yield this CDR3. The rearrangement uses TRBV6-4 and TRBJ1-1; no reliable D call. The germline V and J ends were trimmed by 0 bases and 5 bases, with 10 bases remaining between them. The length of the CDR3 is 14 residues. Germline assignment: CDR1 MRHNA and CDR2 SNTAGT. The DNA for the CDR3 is TGTGCCAGCAGTGACTCGAGTCGCGGGACTGAAGCTTTCTTT. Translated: CASSDSSRGTEAFF.

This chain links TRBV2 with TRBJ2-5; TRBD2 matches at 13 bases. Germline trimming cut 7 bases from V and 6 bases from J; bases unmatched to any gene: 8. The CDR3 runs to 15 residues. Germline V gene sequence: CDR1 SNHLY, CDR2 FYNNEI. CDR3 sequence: CASKLTSGGTKTQYF. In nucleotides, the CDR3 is TGTGCCAGCAAATTGACTAGCGGGGGGACGAAGACCCAGTACTTC.

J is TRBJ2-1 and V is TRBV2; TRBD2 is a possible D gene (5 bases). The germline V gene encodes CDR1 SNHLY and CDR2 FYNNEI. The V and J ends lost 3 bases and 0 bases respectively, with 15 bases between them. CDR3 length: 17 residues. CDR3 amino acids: CASSERVGTPSYNEQFF. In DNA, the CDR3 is TGTGCCAGCAGTGAGAGGGTTGGCACCCCCTCCTACAATGAGCAGTTCTTC.